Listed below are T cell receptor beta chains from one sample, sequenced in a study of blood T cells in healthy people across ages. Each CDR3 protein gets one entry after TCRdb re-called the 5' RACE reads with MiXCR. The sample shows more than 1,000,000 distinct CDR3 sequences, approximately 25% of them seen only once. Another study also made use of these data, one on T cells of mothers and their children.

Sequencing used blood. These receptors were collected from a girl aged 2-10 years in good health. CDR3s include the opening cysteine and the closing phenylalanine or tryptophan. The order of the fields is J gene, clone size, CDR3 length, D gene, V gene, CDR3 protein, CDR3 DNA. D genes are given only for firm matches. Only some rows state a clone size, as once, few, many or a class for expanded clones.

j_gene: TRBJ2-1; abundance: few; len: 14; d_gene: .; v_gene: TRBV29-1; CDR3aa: CSARRADNYNEQFF; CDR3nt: TGCAGCGCTCGTCGGGCGGATAACTACAATGAGCAGTTCTTC
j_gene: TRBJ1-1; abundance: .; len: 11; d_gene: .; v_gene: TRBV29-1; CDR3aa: CSHLVAFEAFF; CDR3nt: TGCAGCCACCTGGTGGCTTTTGAAGCTTTCTTT
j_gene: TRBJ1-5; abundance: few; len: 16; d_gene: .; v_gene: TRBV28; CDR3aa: CASSFPTPGTNQPQHF; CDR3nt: TGTGCCAGCAGTTTTCCGACCCCAGGGACTAATCAGCCCCAGCATTTT
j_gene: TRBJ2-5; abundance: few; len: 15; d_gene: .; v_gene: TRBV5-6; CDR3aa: CASSLRGSGQETQYF; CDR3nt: TGTGCCAGCAGCTTGCGGGGGTCCGGCCAAGAGACCCAGTACTTC
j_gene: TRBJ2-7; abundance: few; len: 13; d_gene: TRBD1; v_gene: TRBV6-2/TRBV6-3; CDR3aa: CASSIGQGTEQYF; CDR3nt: TGTGCCAGCAGCATTGGACAGGGGACCGAGCAGTACTTC
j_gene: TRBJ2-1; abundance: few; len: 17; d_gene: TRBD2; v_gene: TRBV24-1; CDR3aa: CATSDVNRDYSYNEQFF; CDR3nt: TGTGCCACCAGTGATGTGAACCGGGACTACTCCTACAATGAGCAGTTCTTC
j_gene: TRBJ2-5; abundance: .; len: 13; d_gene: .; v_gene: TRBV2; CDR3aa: CASSLGVGVEQYF; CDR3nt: TGTGCCAGCAGTCTTGGGGTGGGCGTTGAGCAGTACTTC
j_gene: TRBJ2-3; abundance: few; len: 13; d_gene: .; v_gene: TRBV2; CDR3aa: CASSEARLDTQYF; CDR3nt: TGTGCCAGCAGTGAAGCGCGGTTGGATACGCAGTATTTT
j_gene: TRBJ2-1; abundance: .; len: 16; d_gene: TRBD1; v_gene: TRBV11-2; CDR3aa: CASSFTDREIHNEQFF; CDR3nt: TGTGCCAGCAGCTTCACAGACAGGGAGATCCACAATGAGCAGTTCTTC
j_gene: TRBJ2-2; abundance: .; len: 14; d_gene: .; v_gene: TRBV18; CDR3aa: CASNKGPITGELFF; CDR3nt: TGTGCCAGCAATAAGGGACCGATCACCGGGGAGCTGTTTTTT
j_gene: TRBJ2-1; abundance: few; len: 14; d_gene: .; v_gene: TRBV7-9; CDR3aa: CASSNRDNPNEQFF; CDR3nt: TGTGCCAGCAGCAACCGGGACAACCCCAATGAGCAGTTCTTC
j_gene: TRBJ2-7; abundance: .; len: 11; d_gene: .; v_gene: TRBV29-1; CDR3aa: CSVEGVGEQYF; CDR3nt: TGCAGCGTTGAAGGGGTTGGCGAGCAGTACTTC
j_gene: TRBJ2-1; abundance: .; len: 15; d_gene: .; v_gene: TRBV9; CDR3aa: CASSERSLPPNEQFF; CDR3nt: TGTGCCAGCAGCGAAAGAAGTCTCCCTCCCAATGAGCAGTTCTTC
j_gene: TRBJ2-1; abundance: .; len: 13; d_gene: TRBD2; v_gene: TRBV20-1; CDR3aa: CSGLAGGRNEQFF; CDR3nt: TGCAGTGGACTAGCGGGAGGAAGGAATGAGCAGTTCTTC
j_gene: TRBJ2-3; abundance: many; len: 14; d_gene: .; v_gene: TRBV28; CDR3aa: CASSLFGSTDTQYF; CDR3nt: TGTGCCAGCAGTTTATTCGGATCCACAGATACGCAGTATTTT
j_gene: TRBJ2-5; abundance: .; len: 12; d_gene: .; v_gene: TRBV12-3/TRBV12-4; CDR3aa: CASSFNIETQYF; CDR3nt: TGTGCCAGCAGTTTCAATATAGAGACCCAGTACTTC
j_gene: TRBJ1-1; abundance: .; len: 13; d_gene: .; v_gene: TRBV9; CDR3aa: CASSETGSSEAFF; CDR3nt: TGTGCCAGCAGCGAAACAGGGAGCAGTGAAGCTTTCTTT
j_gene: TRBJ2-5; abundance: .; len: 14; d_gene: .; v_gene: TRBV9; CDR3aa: CASSVAGDQETQYF; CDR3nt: TGTGCCAGCAGCGTAGCCGGGGACCAAGAGACCCAGTACTTC
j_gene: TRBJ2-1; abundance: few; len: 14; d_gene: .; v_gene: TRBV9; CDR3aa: CASSDGGPYNEQFF; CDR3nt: TGCGCCAGCAGCGACGGGGGGCCCTACAATGAGCAGTTCTTC
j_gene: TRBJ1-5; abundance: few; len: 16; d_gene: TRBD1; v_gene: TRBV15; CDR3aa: CATSPNNDRGNQPQHF; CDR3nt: TGTGCCACCAGCCCAAATAACGACAGGGGAAATCAGCCCCAGCATTTT
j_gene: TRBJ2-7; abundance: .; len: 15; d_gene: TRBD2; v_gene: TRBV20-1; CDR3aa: CSATDIAGPALQQYF; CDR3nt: TGCAGTGCCACCGATATAGCGGGCCCAGCTCTACAGCAGTACTTC